This T cell receptor beta chain originates from a study of cytomegalovirus exposure and HLA in healthy donors. Study results and caveats: For most TCR beta V segments, an earlier analysis put the productive rate at about 87% or about 30% of the time.

A note on this clone: Its antigen is unidentified.

PCR involved 60 Vbeta and 13 Jbeta primers. Sequenced by immunoSEQ multiplex PCR; TCRdb stores in-frame clones only, minus some. The sample yields 100,000 to 150,000 clones, more than 65% seen once. In germline, CDR1 is SNHLY, CDR2 FYNNEI. The length of the CDR3 is 14 residues. V gave up 4 bases and J gave up 5 bases, with 14 bases separating them. V and J are TRBV2 and TRBJ2-5, with D tentatively TRBD1 (6 bases). The sequencing sample was made of PBMCs. The clonotype comes from a woman in her sixties in good health and CMV-seropositive. The DNA for the CDR3 is TGTGCCAGCAGTGGAGAGGGGGTTGGGGAGACCCAGTACTTC. This encodes CASSGEGVGETQYF.